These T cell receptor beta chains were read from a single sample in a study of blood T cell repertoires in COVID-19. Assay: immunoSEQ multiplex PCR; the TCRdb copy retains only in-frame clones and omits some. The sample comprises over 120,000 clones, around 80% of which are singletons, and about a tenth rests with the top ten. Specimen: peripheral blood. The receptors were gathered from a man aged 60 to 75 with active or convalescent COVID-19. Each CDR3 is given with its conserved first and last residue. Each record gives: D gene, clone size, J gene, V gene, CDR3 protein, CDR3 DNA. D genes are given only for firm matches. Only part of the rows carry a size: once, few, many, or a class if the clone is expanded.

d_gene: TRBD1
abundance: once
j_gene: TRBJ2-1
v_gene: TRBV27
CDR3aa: CASSIQGAVEQFF
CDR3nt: TGTGCCAGCAGTATACAGGGGGCTGTTGAGCAGTTCTTC

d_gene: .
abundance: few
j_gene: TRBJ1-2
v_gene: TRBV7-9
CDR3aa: CASSPMKGETSNYGYTF
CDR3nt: TGTGCCAGCAGCCCCATGAAGGGGGAAACCTCTAACTATGGCTACACCTTC

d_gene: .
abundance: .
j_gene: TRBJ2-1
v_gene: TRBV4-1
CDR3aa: CASSHEVAGTNSEQFF
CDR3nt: TGCGCCAGCAGCCACGAAGTAGCTGGTACCAATTCTGAGCAGTTCTTC

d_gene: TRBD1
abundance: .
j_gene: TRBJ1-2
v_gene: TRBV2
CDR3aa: CASSVTGGAYYGYTF
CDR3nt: TGTGCCAGCAGTGTTACAGGGGGCGCCTACTATGGCTACACCTTC

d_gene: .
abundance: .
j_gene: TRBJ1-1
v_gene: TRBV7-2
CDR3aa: CASSLAFSMNTEAFF
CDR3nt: TGTGCCAGCAGCTTAGCTTTTAGCATGAACACTGAAGCTTTCTTT

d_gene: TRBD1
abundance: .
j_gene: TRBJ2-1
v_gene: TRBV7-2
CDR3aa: CASSLVQGAGNEQFF
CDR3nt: TGTGCCAGCAGCTTAGTACAGGGGGCGGGCAATGAGCAGTTCTTC

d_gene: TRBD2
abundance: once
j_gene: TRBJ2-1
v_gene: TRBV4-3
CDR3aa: CASQTSGGSSYNEQFF
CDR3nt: TGCGCCAGCCAGACTAGCGGGGGGAGCTCCTACAATGAGCAGTTCTTC

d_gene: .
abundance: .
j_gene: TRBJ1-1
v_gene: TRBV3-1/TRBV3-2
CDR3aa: CASSQDRGARSTEAFF
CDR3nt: TGTGCCAGCAGCCAAGATCGGGGGGCACGGAGCACTGAAGCTTTCTTT

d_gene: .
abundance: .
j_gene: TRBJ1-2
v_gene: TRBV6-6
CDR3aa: CASSFRYGYTF
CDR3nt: TGTGCCAGCAGTTTCCGGTATGGCTACACCTTC

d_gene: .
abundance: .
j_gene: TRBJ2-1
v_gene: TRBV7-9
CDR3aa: CASSSTEISYNEQFF
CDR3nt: TGTGCCAGCAGCTCGACAGAGATCTCCTACAATGAGCAGTTCTTC

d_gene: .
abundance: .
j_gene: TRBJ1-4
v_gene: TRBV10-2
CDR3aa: CASGNGIATNEKLFF
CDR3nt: TGCGCCAGCGGGAACGGGATCGCAACTAATGAAAAACTGTTTTTT

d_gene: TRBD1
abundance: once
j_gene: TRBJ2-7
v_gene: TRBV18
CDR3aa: CASSYGQGETYEQYF
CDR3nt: TGTGCCAGCTCATACGGACAGGGGGAAACATACGAGCAGTACTTC

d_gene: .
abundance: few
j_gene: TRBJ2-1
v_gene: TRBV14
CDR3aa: CASSHLNNEQFF
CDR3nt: TGTGCCAGCAGCCATCTTAACAATGAGCAGTTCTTC

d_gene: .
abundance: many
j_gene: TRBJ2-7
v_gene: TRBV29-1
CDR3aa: CSVGPGEQYF
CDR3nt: TGCAGCGTCGGTCCAGGGGAGCAGTACTTC

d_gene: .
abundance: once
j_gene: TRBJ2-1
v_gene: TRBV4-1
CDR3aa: CASRPQGRVNYNEQFF
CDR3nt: TGCGCCAGCAGACCCCAGGGGAGAGTGAACTACAATGAGCAGTTCTTC

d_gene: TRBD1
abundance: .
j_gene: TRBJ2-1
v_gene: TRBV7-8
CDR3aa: CASSYRDSLLGDEQFF
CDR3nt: TGTGCCAGCAGCTACCGGGACAGCCTGTTGGGTGATGAGCAGTTCTTC

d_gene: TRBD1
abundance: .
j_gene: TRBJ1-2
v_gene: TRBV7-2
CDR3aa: CASSPRTGDGYTF
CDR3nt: TGTGCCAGCAGCCCGCGGACAGGGGACGGCTACACCTTC

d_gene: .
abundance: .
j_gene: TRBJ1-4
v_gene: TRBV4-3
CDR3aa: CASSQDRSSNEKLFF
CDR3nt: TGCGCCAGCAGCCAAGATCGGAGTTCTAATGAAAAACTGTTTTTT

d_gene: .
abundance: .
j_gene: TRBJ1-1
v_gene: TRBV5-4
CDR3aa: CASSLETRENTEAFF
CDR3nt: TGTGCCAGCAGCTTGGAAACCAGGGAGAACACTGAAGCTTTCTTT